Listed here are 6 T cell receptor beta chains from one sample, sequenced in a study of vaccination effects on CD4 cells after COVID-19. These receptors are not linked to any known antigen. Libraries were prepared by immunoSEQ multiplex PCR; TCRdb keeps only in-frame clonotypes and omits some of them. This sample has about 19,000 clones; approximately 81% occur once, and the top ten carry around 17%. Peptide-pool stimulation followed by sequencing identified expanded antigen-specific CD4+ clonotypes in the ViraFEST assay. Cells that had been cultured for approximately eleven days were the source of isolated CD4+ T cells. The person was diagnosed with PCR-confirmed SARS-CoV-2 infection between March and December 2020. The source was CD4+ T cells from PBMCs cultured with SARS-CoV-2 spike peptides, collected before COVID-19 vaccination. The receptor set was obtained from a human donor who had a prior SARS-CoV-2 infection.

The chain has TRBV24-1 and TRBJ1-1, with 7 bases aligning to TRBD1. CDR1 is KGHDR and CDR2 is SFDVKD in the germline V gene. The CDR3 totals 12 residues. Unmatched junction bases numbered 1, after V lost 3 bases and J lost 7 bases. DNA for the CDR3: TGTGCCACCAGTGATGGGGACAGTGAAGCTTTCTTT. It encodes CATSDGDSEAFF.

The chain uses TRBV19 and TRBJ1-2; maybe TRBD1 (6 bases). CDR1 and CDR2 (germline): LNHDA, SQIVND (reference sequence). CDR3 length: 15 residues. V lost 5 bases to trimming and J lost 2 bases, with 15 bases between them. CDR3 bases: TGTGCCAGTAGTCCAGTAGACAGGCGAAACTATGGCTACACCTTC. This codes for CASSPVDRRNYGYTF.

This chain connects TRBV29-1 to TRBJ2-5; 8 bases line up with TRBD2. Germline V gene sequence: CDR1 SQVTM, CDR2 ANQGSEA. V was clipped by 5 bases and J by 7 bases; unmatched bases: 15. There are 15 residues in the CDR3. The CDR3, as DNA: TGCAGCGTTCCCCCGTTTAGCGGGGATTGGGGGACCCAGTACTTC. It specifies CSVPPFSGDWGTQYF.

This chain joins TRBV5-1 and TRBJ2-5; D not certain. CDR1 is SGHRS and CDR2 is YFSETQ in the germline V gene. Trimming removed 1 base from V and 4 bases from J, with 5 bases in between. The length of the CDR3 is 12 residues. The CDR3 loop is CASSLLGETQYF. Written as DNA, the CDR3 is TGCGCCAGCAGCTTGTTAGGAGAGACCCAGTACTTC.

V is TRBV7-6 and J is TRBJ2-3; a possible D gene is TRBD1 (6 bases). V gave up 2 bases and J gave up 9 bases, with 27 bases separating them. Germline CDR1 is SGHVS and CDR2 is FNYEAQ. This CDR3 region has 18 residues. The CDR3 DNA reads TGTGCCAGCAGCTTACGTCCCGGACAGACAACTACTCGACCGACGCAGTATTTT. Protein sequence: CASSLRPGQTTTRPTQYF. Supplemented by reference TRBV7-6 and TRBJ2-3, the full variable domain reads GAGVSQSPRYKVTKRGQDVALRCDPISGHVSLYWYRQALGQGPEFLTYFNYEAQQDKSGLPNDRFSAERPEGSISTLTIQRTEQRDSAMYRCASSLRPGQTTTRPTQYFGPGTRLTVL.

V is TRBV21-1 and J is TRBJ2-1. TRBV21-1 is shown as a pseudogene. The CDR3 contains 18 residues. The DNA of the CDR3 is TGTGCCAGCAGCGCCGTCCGGGACGCAACTAGGACCTACAATGAGCAGTTCTTC. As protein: CASSAVRDATRTYNEQFF.